This TCR beta chain was documented in a study of cytomegalovirus exposure and HLA in healthy donors. The CDR3 consists of 15 residues. The germline V gene has CDR1 GTSNPN and CDR2 SVGIG (reference sequence). Trimming pared 1 base from V and 4 bases from J, leaving 16 bases between. Details on this clone: Its antigen is unidentified.

Study outcomes and limitations: The authors listed approximately 160 TCR beta chains as cytomegalovirus-associated. In the 120 validation repertoires, a later analysis found that first-cohort TCR clusters tended to co-occur.

Clones were read by immunoSEQ multiplex PCR, and TCRdb kept only the in-frame ones, dropping some. Seen here are roughly 330,000 clones, about nine tenths observed once, and the top ten hold over 1%. The J gene is TRBJ1-2, the V gene TRBV30; no reliable D call. This sequence originates from a woman aged 25-40 years in good health and CMV-seropositive. The sample comprised PBMCs. The CDR3 region is CAWSGGNKGRYGYTF. Written as DNA, the CDR3 is TGTGCCTGGAGTGGAGGGAACAAAGGGCGCTATGGCTACACCTTC.